The entry that follows covers one T cell receptor (beta chain) sequence. The specificity of this receptor is unknown. Qualities for individual bases were not recorded, and no much larger clone is one base off. This sample was included in a study of T cells in Graves' hyperthyroidism and ophthalmopathy (dated by TCRdb to between 2019 and 2020). Broadly, across the study: Peripheral blood samples were taken at the time of initial diagnosis, prior to any treatment. A discovery cohort of approximately 100 patients, 43 with Graves' ophthalmopathy and over 55 with stable Graves' hyperthyroidism, was used to find distinguishing TCR V-J signatures. TCR Vbeta CDR3 sequencing of roughly 140 peripheral blood samples (over 40 ophthalmopathy, around 80 hyperthyroidism and approximately 17 progressor patients) is reported in the paper. Once sampling was done, hyperthyroidism patients were given methimazole at a starting dose of 30 mg daily, whereas ophthalmopathy patients were given high-dose intravenous methylprednisolone. The approximately 100 discovery patients were randomly split 7:3 into training and test sets. Whether ophthalmopathy could be predicted prospectively was tested in an independent validation cohort made up of about 18 hyperthyroidism patients plus 17 patients who later progressed to ophthalmopathy. Thyroid tissue and blood T-cell repertoires from about six Graves' hyperthyroidism patients were also compared in the study. The paper's findings and limits, for the study overall: Sample size was not statistically predetermined, and blinding of investigators to group allocation was not performed. Blood samples also contained most of the expanded thyroid clonotypes (frequency above 0.001), which suggests that blood repertoires may reflect thyroid immune responses. During validation, the model predicted progression to ophthalmopathy a median of approximately 7 months ahead of onset, with almost 71% sensitivity and 72.22% specificity. Ophthalmopathy was separated from stable hyperthyroidism by a 13 V-J signature model, with 85% to 90% sensitivity and about 81% specificity obtained in cross-validation and 80%/75% obtained in testing.

Graves' hyperthyroidism was defined as stable when no progression to ophthalmopathy occurred over 18 months of follow-up. Hyperthyroidism patients were aged 18 to 65 years and newly diagnosed, with disease duration of less than 2 months. Patients with uncontrolled infections, other autoimmune diseases, pregnancy or lactation were excluded. Diagnoses were based on clinical symptoms, serum thyroxine and TRAb, thyroid ultrasound and orbital computed tomography. PBMCs were separated from roughly 9.3 ml of fresh peripheral blood using Ficoll-Paque density gradient centrifugation. Total RNA was extracted with Trizol reagent, and quality was checked on an Agilent 2100 Bioanalyzer. There are 16 amino acids in the CDR3, from cysteine to phenylalanine inclusive. The only DNA kept is the CDR3, 48 bases in frame from the first base. At the junction V is shortened by 2 bases and J by 4 bases; bases outside the gene matches: 8. CDR1 and CDR2, per the germline V gene, are SGHRS and YFSETQ.

The TCR beta CDR3 regions were amplified from RNA transcripts. For the first round of RT-PCR on the TCR CDR3, the HTBI primer set was used together with the Qiagen OneStep RT-PCR kit. Libraries were constructed in a second round of multiplex PCR, after which size selection and purification were carried out. The libraries were sequenced on an Illumina HiSeq2000 using paired-end 100 bp reads. The published analysis was carried out like this. SOAPnuke was used to process the raw data, removing reads that contained adapters or uncalled bases, had a mean Phred below 15, or lacked an exact match to the constant primer or identifier. COPE v1.2.5 was used to merge the high-quality paired reads, and each unique nucleotide sequence was defined as a clonotype. MiTCR v1.1 was used to align clonotypes to the IMGT TRBV, TRBD and TRBJ reference segments. The analysis included only V-J combinations with a frequency above 0.0001, which together covered approximately 99% of the repertoires. The TCS score was defined as the ratio of F50 (clonal expansion) to E x V (chaos), calculated using BLOSUM62-based TCRdist between CDR3 peptides within each V-J. Welch's t-statistics and random forest reduced 500 to 550 V-J features to under 15, which were used in a naive Bayes classifier (R e1071). Thyroid-blood repertoire similarity was quantified with the Morisita-Horn index. TCRdb reprocessing: public reads trimmed at Q25 with fastp, clones called with MiXCR, in-frame beta chains kept. Records with the same CDR3 protein are collapsed into one entry carrying the most frequent genes and DNA. The V and J calls shown here were made by TCRdb, not taken from the authors' results. This sample lists around 720,000 distinct CDR3 sequences; just over 35% were detected once. Of the sample, around 29% is held by the ten largest clones.

This TCR derives from a woman between 40 and 50 years old with Graves' hyperthyroidism. Sequenced material: blood. The V gene is TRBV5-1 and the J gene is TRBJ1-1, with 10 central nucleotides matching TRBD1. The DNA sequence is TGCGCCAGCAGCTTAACCCCGGGACAGGGGTCCACTGAAGCTTTCTTT. This sequence encodes CASSLTPGQGSTEAFF.